These 12 T cell receptor beta chains originate from one sample sequenced in a study of T cell responses to AZD1222 COVID-19 vaccine listed by TCRdb under 2021. To prepare the library, the immunoSEQ multiplex PCR assay was applied. The source is immuneACCESS, and TCRdb retained only in-frame sequences with V and J called. Part of the clones is not carried over; for the studies checked, unresolved V genes explain less than half of this, and the remainder is unexplained. The sample has just under 150,000 clones on record, 70% to 90% of them singletons. Over 4.5% of the sample is taken by the ten largest. The sample's time point label is to be understood as: about 28 days (+/-7) after the second vaccine dose. The sequenced sample was peripheral blood, obtained 28 days after the second AZD1222 dose. Receptors originate from an adult who received the AZD1222 COVID-19 vaccine.

This chain connects TRBV24-1 to TRBJ2-1, with 7 bases that match TRBD2. V lost 10 bases and J lost 2; bases outside the gene matches: 7. CDR1 is KGHDR, CDR2 SFDVKD, per germline. The CDR3 runs to 14 residues. The CDR3 DNA is TGTGCCACGAAGGCGGGAGTAACCTACAATGAGCAGTTCTTC. Its protein is CATKAGVTYNEQFF.

The V call is TRBV6-5, the J call TRBJ2-7, with D perhaps given as TRBD1 or TRBD2 (5 bases each). The CDR3 spans 14 residues. CDR1 and CDR2 (germline): MNHEY, SVGAGI. V was trimmed by 6 bases and J by 6 bases, leaving 18 bases between them. The CDR3 DNA follows: TGTGCCAGCAGGATGAGACTGGGGACGGCCGAGCAGTACTTC. This sequence encodes CASRMRLGTAEQYF.

This chain links TRBV6-5 with TRBJ1-6; no firm D call. Per germline, CDR1 MNHEY and CDR2 SVGAGI. Trimming took off 0 bases at V and 8 bases at J, with 11 bases between the two ends. CDR3 length: 15 residues. For the CDR3, the DNA is TGTGCCAGCAGTTACTCCCCTCGGACTGATTCACCCCTCCACTTT. The encoded protein is CASSYSPRTDSPLHF.

The V and J genes are TRBV5-4 and TRBJ2-2, with 10 bases fitting TRBD1. Germline lookup yields CDR1 SGHNT and CDR2 YYREEE (reference sequence). This CDR3 has 16 amino acids. Trimming at V came to 0 bases and at J to 5 bases, leaving 4 bases not matched to a gene. CDR3 nucleotide sequence: TGTGCCAGCAGCTTGGGGGGGACAGGGGATACCGGGGAGCTGTTTTTT. Encoded protein: CASSLGGTGDTGELFF.

The chain carries TRBV21-1 and TRBJ1-4. TRBV21-1 is tagged as a pseudogene. CDR3 length: 14 residues. CDR3 sequence (DNA): TGTGCCAGCAGCAACGGGCCCCAGGAAGAAAAACTGTTTTTT. Amino acid sequence: CASSNGPQEEKLFF.

The V and J genes are TRBV19 and TRBJ2-4; D possibly corresponds to TRBD2 (6 bases). V lost 5 bases, J lost 0 bases, and 29 bases lay in between. CDR3 length: 21 residues. Germline V lookup: CDR1 LNHDA, CDR2 SQIVND (reference sequence). The DNA for the CDR3 is TGTGCCAGTAGTTACCCCGCGCGAGGATTAGGAGGAGGGCTAGCCAAAAACATTCAGTACTTC. The encoded protein is CASSYPARGLGGGLAKNIQYF.

A single count supports this clone. The CDR3 region is CASSPKGYEQFF. The CDR3 bases are TGTGCCAGCAGCCCTAAAGGGTATGAGCAGTTCTTC. The genes are TRBV5-6 and TRBJ2-1; no reliable D call. Germline CDR1 reads SGHDT; CDR2 reads YYEEEE. CDR3 size: 12 residues. V lost 4 bases and J 8 bases, leaving 10 bases between the germline ends.

The rearrangement joins TRBV24-1 to TRBJ1-1; possibly TRBD1 for D (6 bases). Germline V CDR1 and CDR2: KGHDR, SFDVKD. The CDR3 is 13 residues long. Trimming removed 4 bases at V and 4 bases at J, with 9 bases between. CDR3 DNA: TGTGCCACCAGTGACGGGGGCGGCACTGAAGCTTTCTTT. As protein: CATSDGGGTEAFF.

V usage is TRBV10-1 and J usage is TRBJ1-1; TRBD1 matches at 9 bases. The CDR3 consists of 13 residues. Germline lookup yields CDR1 WNHNN and CDR2 SYGVQD (reference sequence). V was pared by 4 bases and J by 5 bases, with 2 bases of the junction left unmatched. The CDR3 here is CASSVGQGTEAFF. The CDR3 nucleotides are TGCGCCAGCAGTGTGGGACAGGGTACTGAAGCTTTCTTT.

The chain carries TRBV5-6 and TRBJ1-4, with D possibly matching TRBD1 (5 bases). Germline V gives CDR1 SGHDT, CDR2 YYEEEE. This CDR3 spans 15 amino acids. With 4 bases removed from V and 0 bases from J, the gap between germline ends came to 10 bases. The CDR3 DNA reads TGTGCCAGCAGCACGACAGCCTCAACTAATGAAAAACTGTTTTTT. Amino acids: CASSTTASTNEKLFF. Full variable domain (missing parts from reference TRBV5-6 and TRBJ1-4): DAGVTQSPTHLIKTRGQQVTLRCSPKSGHDTVSWYQQALGQGPQFIFQYYEEEERQRGNFPDRFSGHQFPNYSSELNVNALLLGDSALYLCASSTTASTNEKLFFGSGTQLSVL.

The V and J genes are TRBV5-1 and TRBJ2-1; no reliable D call. The CDR3 has 15 residues. V lost 2 bases, J lost 0 bases, and 9 bases lay in between. CDR1 and CDR2 (germline): SGHRS, YFSETQ. The chain's CDR3 is CASSFTESSYNEQFF. The CDR3 DNA is TGCGCCAGCAGCTTCACGGAGAGCTCCTACAATGAGCAGTTCTTC.

The chain joins TRBV12-3 or TRBV12-4 to TRBJ2-1; D is perhaps TRBD1 or TRBD2 (5 bases each). Between the trimmed V and J ends, which lost 5 bases and 7 bases, there was a span of 9 bases. The CDR3 runs 12 residues. The CDR3 here is CASSRGQNEQFF. CDR3 DNA: TGTGCCAGCAGTCGGGGCCAAAATGAGCAGTTCTTC.